The 32 T cell receptor beta chains below were found in one sample sequenced in a study of glioma-infiltrating T cells. Using RNA template, CDR3s of TCR alpha and beta were amplified with iRepertoire arm-PCR. Via MiXCR, TCRdb re-called the multiplex PCR reads, giving one row per CDR3 protein. The sample shows approximately 190,000 distinct CDR3 sequences, roughly 32% of them seen only once. Sequencing used glioma tissue, nonneoplastic brain tissue, or PBMCs (not recorded which). The receptors originated from a human donor with low-grade glioma or glioblastoma, undergoing nonglioma brain surgery, or in good health (not recorded which).

This chain links TRBV4-1 with TRBJ2-6; D ambiguous. V was shortened by 6 bases and J by 4 bases, with 19 bases between the two germline ends. Germline CDR1 reads MGHRA; CDR2 reads YSYEKL. The CDR3 totals 17 residues. The CDR3 loop reads CASSDRISISGANVLTF. The CDR3, as DNA: TGCGCCAGCAGTGATAGGATTTCGATCTCGGGGGCCAACGTCCTGACTTTC.

This clonotype was counted at least ten times. The chain links TRBV7-6 to TRBJ2-2; D uncertain. V was clipped by 6 bases and J by 1 base, with 12 bases between them. The germline V gene has CDR1 SGHVS and CDR2 FNYEAQ. The CDR3 is 15 amino acids. The DNA of the CDR3 is TGTGCCAGCAGGGCCAGCGTCGGGAACACCGGGGAGCTGTTTTTT. Translation: CASRASVGNTGELFF.

Notes on this clonotype: One end of the junction does not line up with germline, which may come from a read error. The V gene is TRBV9, the J gene TRBJ1-2, with D hard to call. The length of the CDR3 is 13 residues. Germline CDR1 reads SGDLS; CDR2 reads YYNGEE. The CDR3: CASSVDTNYSYTF. Written as DNA, the CDR3 is TGTGCCAGCAGCGTAGACACCAACTATAGCTACACCTTC.

V is TRBV30 and J is TRBJ1-4; D is perhaps TRBD1 (6 bases). CDR1 GTSNPN and CDR2 SVGIG come from the germline V gene (reference sequence). The CDR3 is 13 amino acids. V was trimmed by 8 bases and J by 7 bases, leaving 17 bases between them. The CDR3: CAGGEQGGEKLFF. The CDR3 DNA sequence: TGTGCCGGGGGGGAACAGGGAGGTGAAAAACTGTTTTTT.

V and J are TRBV11-1 and TRBJ2-5, with 11 bases lining up with TRBD1. J gave up 2 bases and V 5 bases, and 7 bases lay outside the gene matches. Germline V CDR1 and CDR2: SGHAT, FQDESV (reference sequence). The CDR3 runs to 16 residues. The DNA for the CDR3 is TGTGCCAGCAGCATAACCGGGACAGGGGGACAAGAGACCCAGTACTTC. Amino acids: CASSITGTGGQETQYF. The variable domain in full, with the rest retrieved from reference TRBV11-1 and TRBJ2-5, is EAEVAQSPRYKITEKSQAVAFWCDPISGHATLYWYRQILGQGPELLVQFQDESVVDDSQLPKDRFSAERLKGVDSTLKIQPAELGDSAMYLCASSITGTGGQETQYFGPGTRLLVL.

The genes are TRBV5-4 and TRBJ2-3, with D perhaps matching TRBD1 or TRBD2 (5 bases each). The CDR3 extends over 15 amino acids. V was trimmed by 2 bases and J by 2 bases, leaving 12 bases between them. The germline V gene has CDR1 SGHNT and CDR2 YYREEE (reference sequence). CDR3 loop: CASSFLGRLTDTQYF. The CDR3 region has the DNA TGTGCCAGCAGCTTCCTGGGACGTCTCACAGATACGCAGTATTTT.

For this clonotype: A clone one base away is much larger, so this may be a read error. Written as DNA, the CDR3 is TGCGCCAGCAGAACACAGGTAGTAAATGGCTACACCTTC. It translates to CASRTQVVNGYTF. The J gene is TRBJ1-2, the V gene TRBV4-1, with a possible D match to TRBD1 (5 bases). Germline CDR1 is MGHRA and CDR2 is YSYEKL. The CDR3 runs 13 residues. With 6 bases removed from V and 6 bases from J, the gap between germline ends came to 14 bases.

This clonotype was seen many times. The rearrangement uses TRBV6-2 or TRBV6-3 and TRBJ2-1; 7 nucleotides match TRBD1. The CDR3 loop spans 14 amino acids. CDR1 is MNHEY, CDR2 SVGEGT, per germline. V dropped 5 bases and J dropped 7; count of bases not matched to a gene: 8. The CDR3 bases are TGTGCCAGCAGTCGACGACAGGGTCATAATGAGCAGTTCTTC. Its protein is CASSRRQGHNEQFF.

Of note for this clonotype: Likely a read error: the CDR3 ends without its conserved phenylalanine or tryptophan. This chain joins TRBV6-1 and TRBJ1-1; possibly TRBD1 for D (6 bases). The CDR3 is 16 amino acids. Per the germline V gene, CDR1 is MNHNS and CDR2 is SASEGT. CDR3 amino acids: CASSESIAGAGAEAFS. The CDR3 DNA sequence: TGCGCCAGCAGTGAAAGTATTGCAGGGGCGGGGGCTGAAGCTTTCTCT.

In its sample, this clonotype was seen a few times. The V call is TRBV7-9, the J call TRBJ2-1; 8 positions match TRBD1. Germline CDR1 reads SEHNR; CDR2 reads FQNEAQ (reference sequence). V lost 7 bases and J lost 2; bases outside the gene matches: 7. This CDR3 has 15 residues. The CDR3 DNA sequence: TGTGCCAGCACCCTAGAGGGACAGGCCTACAATGAGCAGTTCTTC. Its translation is CASTLEGQAYNEQFF.

Regarding this clonotype: A much larger clone differs from this one at a single base, so this may be a read error. The rearrangement uses TRBV6-2 or TRBV6-3 and TRBJ2-7; D gene unclear. The CDR3 is 17 amino acids. Germline assignment: CDR1 MNHEY and CDR2 SVGEGT. The V gene lost 0 bases and the J gene lost 2 bases, with 17 bases spanning the gap. CDR3 in amino acids: CASSYSVVWSPTYEQYF. As DNA, the CDR3 is TGTGCCAGCAGTTACTCGGTAGTCTGGAGCCCTACCTACGAGCAGTACTTC.

This chain links TRBV5-1 with TRBJ1-2, with 9 bases identical to TRBD1. The CDR3 is made up of 13 amino acids. V shed 4 bases, J shed 7 bases, and the junction held 5 bases outside the gene matches. The germline V gene encodes CDR1 SGHRS and CDR2 YFSETQ. DNA of the CDR3: TGCGCCAGCAGCCTGCGACAGGGGGGTGGCTACACCTTC. Translation: CASSLRQGGGYTF.

The chain couples TRBV12-3 or TRBV12-4 to TRBJ2-4, with a possible D match to TRBD1 (5 bases). Trimming shortened V by 4 bases and J by 3 bases, and 19 bases separated the two germline ends. CDR3 length: 17 residues. DNA for the CDR3: TGTGCCAGCAGTTCCCCCCTCGGTGGGGCCGACAAAAACATTCAGTACTTC. This encodes CASSSPLGGADKNIQYF.

As to this clonotype: One junction end does not reproduce the germline sequence, and a read error may be involved. This sequence joins TRBV20-1 and TRBJ2-1; D gene uncertain. CDR3 length: 15 residues. Germline V CDR1 and CDR2: DFQATT, SNEGSKA (reference sequence). The CDR3 DNA reads as TGCAGTGCTATGGGTCGTGACACCCACTACGATGAGCAGTTCTTC. Protein product: CSAMGRDTHYDEQFF.

There are many counts of this clonotype. The V call is TRBV6-2 or TRBV6-3, the J call TRBJ1-6, with D possibly matching TRBD1 (5 bases). The CDR3 runs to 16 residues. Germline V CDR1 and CDR2: MNHEY, SVGEGT. The ends were cut back, 10 bases at V and 7 bases at J, with 23 bases in the middle. The CDR3 nucleotides read TGTGCCACCGCGGACGGGTTATCGGGGCCGAATTCACCCCTCCACTTT. Protein: CATADGLSGPNSPLHF.

About this clonotype itself: A single base separates this from a much larger clone, so it may be a read error. J is TRBJ1-6 and V is TRBV4-3, with 7 bases lining up with TRBD1. Germline CDR1 reads LGHNA; CDR2 reads YSLEER. CDR3 size: 15 residues. The CDR3 region is CASSQAGQYNLPLHF. DNA for the CDR3: TGCGCCAGCAGCCAAGCGGGACAGTATAATTTACCCCTCCACTTT.

This chain joins TRBV30 and TRBJ2-5; 8 nucleotides align to TRBD1. Trimming at V came to 4 bases and at J to 2 bases, leaving 6 bases not matched to a gene. Germline CDR1 GTSNPN, CDR2 SVGIG (reference sequence). The length of the CDR3 is 14 residues. CDR3 protein: CAWTRTGPQETQYF. The CDR3 DNA is TGTGCCTGGACTCGGACAGGGCCTCAAGAGACCCAGTACTTC.

The chain has TRBV5-5 and TRBJ2-1; D unresolved. Germline CDR1 SGHKS, CDR2 YYEKEE (reference sequence). The CDR3 has 12 residues. The V gene lost 4 bases and the J gene lost 3 bases, with 5 bases spanning the gap. CDR3 residues: CASSGVYNEQFF. The CDR3 coding sequence is TGTGCCAGCAGCGGGGTCTACAATGAGCAGTTCTTC.

This clonotype showed up many times. The chain couples TRBV5-4 to TRBJ1-2; 9 nucleotides match TRBD1. The CDR3 runs to 14 residues. Per the germline V gene, CDR1 is SGHNT and CDR2 is YYREEE (reference sequence). V trimming: 4 bases; J trimming: 5 bases; junction bases outside the gene matches: 6. Here the CDR3 DNA reads TGTGCCAGCAGCCCGGGTGGACAGGGGTATGGCTACACCTTC. Amino acid sequence: CASSPGGQGYGYTF.

The chain is built from TRBV4-3 and TRBJ2-5, with 7 bases fitting TRBD1. The CDR3 sequence is 15 residues long. The V and J ends lost 4 bases and 5 bases, in that order; junction bases with no gene match: 10. Per the germline V gene, CDR1 is LGHNA and CDR2 is YSLEER. CDR3 sequence: CASSPIRGGMETQYF. CDR3 DNA sequence: TGCGCCAGCAGCCCCATTCGAGGGGGCATGGAGACCCAGTACTTC.

J is TRBJ2-5 and V is TRBV10-1, with 7 bases aligning to TRBD2. This CDR3 is 15 amino acids long. The ends lost 6 bases at V and 4 bases at J; junction bases unmatched: 11. Germline CDR1 reads WNHNN; CDR2 reads SYGVQD (reference sequence). The CDR3 loop reads CASREDGRQGETQYF. Here the CDR3 DNA reads TGCGCCAGCAGAGAAGACGGGAGGCAGGGAGAGACCCAGTACTTC.

This clonotype was seen at least ten times. CDR3 residues: CASSPRLTAGFF. The CDR3 coding sequence is TGTGCCAGCAGCCCTCGGTTGACAGCCGGGTTCTTC. The V call is TRBV28, the J call TRBJ2-1, with D possibly TRBD1 on 5 matching bases. The CDR3 runs to 12 residues. The germline V and J ends were trimmed by 6 bases and 15 bases, with 18 bases remaining between them. The germline V gene has CDR1 MDHEN and CDR2 SYDVKM.

The chain carries TRBV4-1 and TRBJ2-1, with D perhaps matching TRBD1 (7 bases). The germline CDR1 and CDR2 sequences are MGHRA and YSYEKL. The V end was cut by 6 bases, the J end by 10 bases, with 19 bases between. The CDR3 is 14 amino acids. Written as DNA, the CDR3 is TGCGCCAGCAGGAAGGTTCAGGGGGAGGACGAGCAGTTCTTC. The encoded protein is CASRKVQGEDEQFF.

This clonotype has at least ten counts. The J gene is TRBJ1-2, the V gene TRBV28; 9 bases agree with TRBD1. Germline loops: CDR1 MDHEN, CDR2 SYDVKM. The ends lost 6 bases at V and 8 bases at J; junction bases unmatched: 4. There are 12 residues in the CDR3. CDR3 DNA: TGTGCCAGCAGGCGCACAGGGGGCGGCTACACCTTC. Translating gives CASRRTGGGYTF.

This clonotype was counted at least ten times. The rearrangement links TRBV24-1 to TRBJ2-1; TRBD1 agrees at 9 bases. J was trimmed by 14 bases and V by 3 bases; bases with no gene match: 4. Germline assignment: CDR1 KGHDR and CDR2 SFDVKD. The CDR3 loop spans 12 amino acids. The CDR3 region has the DNA TGTGCCACCAGTGATCCCGGGACAGGGAAGTTCTTC. Its protein is CATSDPGTGKFF.

On this clonotype: A much larger clone differs from this one at a single base, so this may be a read error. This chain joins TRBV7-2 and TRBJ2-3; TRBD2 matches at 7 bases. CDR1 and CDR2 from the germline V gene are SGHTA and FQGNSA. CDR3 length equals 16 residues. In DNA form, the CDR3 reads TGTGCCAGCAGCTTAGCTGCTAGCGGAGATACAGATACGAAGTATTTT. Translation gives CASSLAASGDTDTKYF.

This chain uses TRBV15 with TRBJ2-7, with 10 bases fitting TRBD2. Losses at the gene ends were 0 bases for V and 3 bases for J; bases not matched to a gene: 11. CDR3 length: 18 amino acids. Germline assignment: CDR1 LNHNV and CDR2 YYDKDF (reference sequence). The CDR3 DNA sequence: TGTGCCACCAGCAGAGATTCCTTTGGAGCGGGAGGGCACTACGAGCAGTACTTC. Amino acid sequence: CATSRDSFGAGGHYEQYF.

This clonotype was recorded many times. The V and J genes are TRBV7-2 and TRBJ2-7, with D unresolved. The CDR3 runs to 13 residues. Germline values: CDR1 SGHTA, CDR2 FQGNSA. Trimming pared 5 bases from V and 1 base from J, leaving 9 bases between. CDR3 nucleotide sequence: TGTGCCAGCAGCATAGAAGGTTCCTACGAGCAGTACTTC. Translation: CASSIEGSYEQYF. The variable domain in full, with the rest retrieved from reference TRBV7-2 and TRBJ2-7, is GAGVSQSPSNKVTEKGKDVELRCDPISGHTALYWYRQSLGQGLEFLIYFQGNSAPDKSGLPSDRFSAERTGGSVSTLTIQRTQQEDSAVYLCASSIEGSYEQYFGPGTRLTVT.

The sample holds many counts of this clonotype. This rearrangement joins TRBV20-1 to TRBJ2-7; D unresolved. V gave up 6 bases and J gave up 2 bases, with 11 bases separating them. The germline CDR1 and CDR2 sequences are DFQATT and SNEGSKA (reference sequence). CDR3 length: 12 amino acids. Here the CDR3 DNA reads TGCAGTGCCACCCGACCTGCCTACGAGCAGTACTTC. Translation gives CSATRPAYEQYF.

There are many counts of this clonotype. J is TRBJ2-7 and V is TRBV7-9, with 7 bases matching TRBD1. The CDR3 contains 13 residues. Germline trimming cut 5 bases from V and 2 bases from J; bases unmatched to any gene: 3. Germline values: CDR1 SEHNR, CDR2 FQNEAQ (reference sequence). Here the CDR3 DNA reads TGTGCCAGCAGCAAAGGGACAGCCTACGAGCAGTACTTC. Protein: CASSKGTAYEQYF.

The CDR3 loop reads CALSLSEEQFF. In DNA, the CDR3 is TGTGCCCTCAGCTTAAGCGAGGAGCAGTTCTTC. V usage is TRBV7-2 and J usage is TRBJ2-1; D remains ambiguous. Germline V gene lookup returns CDR1 SGHTA and CDR2 FQGNSA. This CDR3 has 11 amino acids. Trimming removed 11 bases at V and 10 bases at J, with 15 bases between.

Notes on this clonotype: A much larger clone lies a single base off, so this may be a read error. This chain connects TRBV10-3 to TRBJ1-1; D remains ambiguous. The CDR3 consists of 13 residues. V dropped 8 bases and J dropped 0 bases, with 10 bases sitting between them. Germline V gives CDR1 ENHRY, CDR2 SYGVKD. The CDR3 spells CAIRWQLNTEAFF. CDR3 DNA: TGTGCCATCCGTTGGCAGTTGAACACTGAAGCTTTCTTT.